Presented here are 21 T cell receptor beta chains from one specimen sequenced in a study of OX40 agonist ivuxolimab in advanced cancers. Method: immunoSEQ multiplex PCR; TCRdb's copy keeps in-frame clones and lacks some. The data show tens of thousands of clones, with more than 85% seen just once and less than 3% held by the top ten. Sequencing used CD4+ or CD8+ T cells sorted from blood, obtained in a trial of the OX40 agonist ivuxolimab. The receptor set was obtained from an adult with an advanced solid tumor such as melanoma, head and neck, liver or kidney cancer.

This sequence joins TRBV7-9 and TRBJ2-3; D gene unclear. This CDR3 contains 11 residues. Trimming shortened V by 8 bases and J by 6 bases, and 9 bases separated the two germline ends. CDR1 is SEHNR and CDR2 is FQNEAQ in the germline V gene (reference sequence). Here the CDR3 DNA reads TGTGCCAGCGGGGTCGTGGATACGCAGTATTTT. Translating gives CASGVVDTQYF.

The rearrangement joins TRBV30 to TRBJ1-1; no clear D gene. Germline assignment: CDR1 GTSNPN and CDR2 SVGIG (reference sequence). The CDR3 loop spans 13 amino acids. Trimming shortened V by 5 bases and J by 0 bases, and 10 bases separated the two germline ends. The CDR3: CAWGNRLNTEAFF. In DNA, the CDR3 is TGTGCCTGGGGTAACAGATTGAACACTGAAGCTTTCTTT.

The J gene is TRBJ2-7, the V gene TRBV7-7; 8 bases align to TRBD2. Germline CDR1 and CDR2: SSHAT and FNYEAQ (reference sequence). The J segment lost 3 bases and the V segment lost 1 base, leaving 2 bases of the junction unmatched. The CDR3 consists of 14 residues. CDR3 in amino acids: CASSLEAGDYEQYF. CDR3 nucleotide sequence: TGTGCCAGCAGCTTAGAAGCGGGGGACTACGAGCAGTACTTC.

The V call is TRBV5-3, the J call TRBJ2-7; perhaps TRBD1 as D (5 bases). TRBV5-3 is an ORF, with its function uncertain. V lost 5 bases and J 0 bases, leaving 12 bases between the germline ends. This CDR3 contains 14 residues. The CDR3 spells CARRRQSSSYEQYV. CDR3 nucleotide sequence: TGTGCCAGAAGGAGACAGTCCAGCTCCTACGAGCAGTACGTC.

The rearrangement links TRBV30 to TRBJ2-7, with 8 bases that match TRBD2. This CDR3 is 17 amino acids long. J was trimmed by 6 bases and V by 3 bases; bases with no gene match: 19. Germline V gene data show CDR1 as GTSNPN and CDR2 as SVGIG (reference sequence). CDR3 protein: CAWSPRGGPHMAGEQYV. In nucleotides, the CDR3 is TGTGCCTGGAGCCCACGGGGGGGGCCTCACATGGCCGGCGAGCAGTACGTC.

This chain uses TRBV25-1 with TRBJ1-1, with no clear D. Germline V gene data show CDR1 as MGHDK and CDR2 as SYGVNS. Between the trimmed V and J ends, which lost 5 bases and 0 bases, there was a span of 13 bases. This CDR3 is built from 15 residues. In DNA, the CDR3 is TGTGCCAGCAGTCGAACTAAAGGCGTGAACACTGAAGCTTTCTTT. Translation gives CASSRTKGVNTEAFF.

Worth noting for this clone: The junction departs from the called germline gene at one end, perhaps through a read error. J is TRBJ2-7 and V is TRBV11-2, with D possibly being TRBD1 (5 bases). The germline gives CDR1 SGHAT, CDR2 FQNNGV. This CDR3 region has 12 residues. The CDR3 loop is CASSQDRYEQCF. In DNA form, the CDR3 reads TGTGCCAGCAGCCAAGACAGATACGAGCAGTGCTTC. Filled out from reference TRBV11-2 and TRBJ2-7, the complete variable domain reads EAGVAQSPRYKIIEKRQSVAFWCNPISGHATLYWYQQILGQGPKLLIQFQNNGVVDDSQLPKDRFSAERLKGVDSTLKIQPAKLEDSAVYLCASSQDRYEQCFGPGTRLTVT.

The chain employs TRBV19 and TRBJ1-2, with TRBD1 matching over 7 bases. Germline CDR1 reads LNHDA; CDR2 reads SQIVND (reference sequence). V shed 5 bases and J 4 bases; nucleotides not matched to a gene: 7. The CDR3 runs 14 residues. DNA of the CDR3: TGTGCCAGTAGTTCCTCAGACAGGGCCTATGGCTACACCTTC. Its protein product is CASSSSDRAYGYTF.

V usage is TRBV19 and J usage is TRBJ2-5, with D tentatively TRBD1 (6 bases). TRBJ2-7 explains the end of the DNA better; the J call may be wrong. From germline, CDR1 is LNHDA and CDR2 SQIVND (reference sequence). CDR3 length: 15 residues. The CDR3 reads CASTVSGRGAYEQYF. The CDR3 region has the DNA TGTGCCAGTACCGTTTCGGGCAGGGGCGCCTACGAGCAGTACTTC.

This clone was observed once. The chain employs TRBV6-5 and TRBJ2-7, with D tentatively TRBD2 (5 bases). Per germline, CDR1 MNHEY and CDR2 SVGAGI. The CDR3 spans 14 residues. With 6 bases removed from V and 5 bases from J, the gap between germline ends came to 17 bases. The CDR3 sequence is CASRSLGGVNEQYV. For the CDR3, the DNA is TGTGCCAGCAGATCACTAGGAGGAGTGAACGAGCAGTACGTC.

The sample holds a few counts of this clone. This chain joins TRBV30 and TRBJ1-6; TRBD1 is a possible D gene (6 bases). There are 16 residues in the CDR3. Trimming stripped 0 bases from V and 7 bases from J, with 16 bases between. From germline, CDR1 is GTSNPN and CDR2 SVGIG (reference sequence). Here the CDR3 reads CAWSVQSTGKNSPLHF. The DNA for the CDR3 is TGTGCCTGGAGTGTGCAATCAACAGGGAAAAATTCACCCCTCCACTTT.

J is TRBJ2-1 and V is TRBV4-3; TRBD1 agrees at 7 bases. With 3 bases clipped from V and 3 bases from J, the junction kept 8 bases outside the gene matches. CDR3 size: 16 residues. Germline V lookup: CDR1 LGHNA, CDR2 YSLEER. The CDR3, as DNA: TGCGCCAGCAGCCACGCGACAGGGAGTAACTACAATGAGCAGTTCTTC. This encodes CASSHATGSNYNEQFF.

This rearrangement joins TRBV5-1 to TRBJ1-1; maybe TRBD1 (5 bases). The CDR3 has 14 amino acids. V was trimmed by 2 bases and J by 3 bases, leaving 11 bases between them. Germline V gene lookup returns CDR1 SGHRS and CDR2 YFSETQ. CDR3 amino acids: CASSFGREHTEAFF. CDR3 coding DNA: TGCGCCAGCAGCTTTGGCAGGGAGCACACTGAAGCTTTCTTT.

This clone was recorded a few times. The rearrangement joins TRBV11-2 to TRBJ2-2, with no clear D. CDR3 size: 12 residues. The germline V and J ends were trimmed by 0 bases and 12 bases, with 8 bases remaining between them. In germline, CDR1 is SGHAT, CDR2 FQNNGV. CDR3 coding DNA: TGTGCCAGCAGCTTAGATCCATGGAAGCTGTTTTTT. It is translated as CASSLDPWKLFF.

The chain employs TRBV5-1 and TRBJ2-1; D is perhaps TRBD1 (6 bases). CDR1 is SGHRS, CDR2 YFSETQ, per germline. The CDR3 is 15 amino acids. V was cut by 3 bases and J by 2 bases, with 12 bases left in between. The CDR3 region is CASSSSQGTYNEQFF. The CDR3, as DNA: TGCGCCAGCAGCTCCTCTCAGGGGACCTACAATGAGCAGTTCTTC.

The chain links TRBV5-5 to TRBJ2-1, with 7 bases identical to TRBD2. In germline, CDR1 is SGHKS, CDR2 YYEKEE (reference sequence). The CDR3 is 15 residues long. Losses at the gene ends were 3 bases for V and 1 base for J; bases not matched to a gene: 4. In DNA, the CDR3 is TGTGCCAGCAGCTGGGAGGGTGGATCCTACAATGAGCAGTTCTTC. Its translation is CASSWEGGSYNEQFF. Filled out from reference TRBV5-5 and TRBJ2-1, the complete variable domain reads DAGVTQSPTHLIKTRGQQVTLRCSPISGHKSVSWYQQVLGQGPQFIFQYYEKEERGRGNFPDRFSARQFPNYSSELNVNALLLGDSALYLCASSWEGGSYNEQFFGPGTRLTVL.

The rearrangement links TRBV7-3 to TRBJ1-5; 7 bases map to TRBD1. Germline-derived CDR1 and CDR2 are SGHTA and FQGTGA. This CDR3 comprises 14 residues. The V segment lost 5 bases and the J segment 4 bases; nucleotides outside the gene matches: 5. CDR3 sequence: CASSQTGVNQPQHF. Here the CDR3 DNA reads TGTGCCAGCAGCCAAACAGGGGTGAATCAGCCCCAGCATTTT.

The chain carries TRBV11-2 and TRBJ2-4; maybe TRBD2 (6 bases). The germline V gene encodes CDR1 SGHAT and CDR2 FQNNGV. This CDR3 comprises 15 residues. Trimming stripped 1 base from V and 2 bases from J, with 9 bases between. DNA of the CDR3: TGTGCCAGCAGCTTAGTGGGGGGAACCAAAAACATTCAGTACTTC. Translating gives CASSLVGGTKNIQYF.

The rearrangement uses TRBV11-2 and TRBJ2-3, with D tentatively TRBD1 or TRBD2 (5 bases each). The V and J ends lost 4 bases and 0 bases respectively, with 14 bases between them. The CDR3 contains 16 residues. The germline V gene encodes CDR1 SGHAT and CDR2 FQNNGV. The CDR3 region has the DNA TGTGCCAGCAGCTCCGTAGTGGGGGTCAGCACAGATACGCAGTATTTT. Amino acids: CASSSVVGVSTDTQYF.

The J gene is TRBJ2-1, the V gene TRBV2; D is ambiguous. V was pared by 4 bases and J by 10 bases, with 11 bases between. The CDR3 contains 12 residues. From germline, CDR1 is SNHLY and CDR2 FYNNEI. The CDR3 loop reads CASSVFDLEQFF. CDR3 DNA: TGTGCCAGCAGTGTGTTTGACCTCGAGCAGTTCTTC.

V is TRBV5-4 and J is TRBJ2-3, with TRBD2 identical over 7 bases. This CDR3 contains 15 residues. Germline V gives CDR1 SGHNT, CDR2 YYREEE (reference sequence). With V trimmed by 2 bases and J by 6 bases, 9 bases remained unmatched. Here the CDR3 reads CASSLSSGPTDTQYF. The CDR3 nucleotides are TGTGCCAGCAGCTTATCTAGCGGACCCACGGATACGCAGTATTTT.